This passage covers 27 T cell receptor beta chains from one sample sequenced in a study of STAT3 mutations in large granular lymphocyte leukemia (dated by TCRdb to the late 2010s). The study at large found these results: All T-LGLL patients had at least one immunodominant TCRbeta clonotype, and roughly half had multiple immunodominant subclonotypes.

Their antigen targets remain unknown. Receptor amplification or capture employed the immunoSEQ multiplex PCR assay. Entries here come from immuneACCESS through TCRdb and include only in-frame sequences with V and J called. Some clones fail to appear in such tables; in the studies checked, an unresolved V gene covers under half of the shortfall, and the cause of the remainder is unknown. The sample yields about 15,000 clones; around 90% were counted once. Approximately 8% of the sample goes to the ten largest clones. Specimen: peripheral blood mononuclear cells. Receptor source: a woman aged 45 to 65 with T-cell large granular lymphocyte leukemia. Some clones in this sample may be carry-over from other donors' samples. The age is the age at diagnosis.

This clone was observed a single time. This sequence joins TRBV5-5 and TRBJ1-2; D is uncertain. CDR1 is SGHKS and CDR2 is YYEKEE in the germline V gene (reference sequence). The ends were cut back, 2 bases at V and 3 bases at J, with 8 bases in the middle. The CDR3 is 13 residues long. The DNA of the CDR3 is TGTGCCAGCAGCTTCGATCCGTACTATGGCTACACCTTC. This encodes CASSFDPYYGYTF.

The J gene is TRBJ1-1, the V gene TRBV11-2, with D perhaps TRBD1 (6 bases). The V and J ends lost 3 bases and 8 bases respectively, with 7 bases between them. This CDR3 has 11 amino acids. Germline V gene lookup returns CDR1 SGHAT and CDR2 FQNNGV. CDR3 amino acids: CASSLGGEAFF. The CDR3 DNA reads TGTGCCAGCAGCTTGGGGGGCGAAGCTTTCTTT. The variable domain in full, with the rest retrieved from reference TRBV11-2 and TRBJ1-1, is EAGVAQSPRYKIIEKRQSVAFWCNPISGHATLYWYQQILGQGPKLLIQFQNNGVVDDSQLPKDRFSAERLKGVDSTLKIQPAKLEDSAVYLCASSLGGEAFFGQGTRLTVV.

The CDR3 loop reads CASGQGPGANVLTF. The CDR3 bases are TGTGCCAGCGGCCAGGGCCCTGGGGCCAACGTCCTGACTTTC. The V call is TRBV27, the J call TRBJ2-6, with a weak D call TRBD1 (5 bases). The germline gives CDR1 MNHEY, CDR2 SMNVEV (reference sequence). Trimming left V 8 bases short and J 2 bases short, with 10 bases between. This CDR3 region has 14 residues.

This chain joins TRBV4-1 and TRBJ2-7; TRBD1 aligns across 9 bases. CDR1 MGHRA and CDR2 YSYEKL come from the germline V gene. There are 15 residues in the CDR3. The ends lost 0 bases at V and 6 bases at J; junction bases unmatched: 6. As DNA, the CDR3 is TGCGCCAGCAGCCAAGATAGGGACAGGGCGAGCGAGCAGTACTTC. Residues: CASSQDRDRASEQYF.

This chain uses TRBV19 with TRBJ1-5; 7 bases agree with TRBD1. The V gene end was trimmed by 4 bases and the J gene end by 3 bases; junction bases not matched to a gene: 9. The length of the CDR3 is 16 residues. Per the germline V gene, CDR1 is LNHDA and CDR2 is SQIVND (reference sequence). Here the CDR3 reads CASSRRDSTSNQPQHF. The CDR3 DNA reads as TGTGCCAGTAGTAGGCGGGACAGTACATCCAATCAGCCCCAGCATTTT.

The CDR3 is CASSPGGGLMETQYF. The CDR3 DNA reads TGCGCCAGCAGCCCCGGGGGGGGGCTGATGGAGACCCAGTACTTC. V is TRBV5-1 and J is TRBJ2-5; TRBD2 aligns across 8 bases. Germline values: CDR1 SGHRS, CDR2 YFSETQ. V shed 4 bases and J 5 bases; nucleotides not matched to a gene: 10. The length of the CDR3 is 15 residues.

This clone appeared a few times. The rearrangement joins TRBV5-1 to TRBJ1-4; 8 nucleotides agree with TRBD1. Germline V gene sequence: CDR1 SGHRS, CDR2 YFSETQ. V shed 4 bases and J 7 bases; nucleotides not matched to a gene: 9. The CDR3 loop spans 15 amino acids. CDR3 in amino acids: CASSREGQGGEKLFF. The DNA of the CDR3 is TGCGCCAGCAGCCGAGAAGGACAGGGTGGTGAAAAACTGTTTTTT.

In DNA form, the CDR3 reads TGTGCCAGCAGCCAAGACAGGGGAGGGGAAAAACTGTTTTTT. Its protein product is CASSQDRGGEKLFF. The rearrangement joins TRBV7-2 to TRBJ1-4, with 8 bases fitting TRBD1. This CDR3 comprises 14 residues. Germline assignment: CDR1 SGHTA and CDR2 FQGNSA. Trimming took 5 bases from V and 8 from J; bases not matched to a gene: 7. The full variable domain, in which reference TRBV7-2 and TRBJ1-4 provide the parts outside the CDR3, is GAGVSQSPSNKVTEKGKDVELRCDPISGHTALYWYRQSLGQGLEFLIYFQGNSAPDKSGLPSDRFSAERTGGSVSTLTIQRTQQEDSAVYLCASSQDRGGEKLFFGSGTQLSVL.

This chain links TRBV18 with TRBJ2-5; the match to TRBD1 covers 9 bases. CDR1 is KGHSH and CDR2 is LQKENI in the germline V gene. Trimming cost V 10 bases and J 4 bases; bases outside gene matches: 10. The CDR3 sequence is 14 residues long. The CDR3 coding sequence is TGTGCCAACTCCGAGGGACAGGGAGGAGAGACCCAGTACTTC. Protein sequence: CANSEGQGGETQYF.

The chain uses TRBV25-1 and TRBJ2-7; TRBD1 matches at 7 bases. Germline CDR1 MGHDK, CDR2 SYGVNS. The CDR3 extends over 15 amino acids. V lost 8 bases, J lost 6 bases, and 16 bases stayed unmatched. The CDR3 loop reads CASGPASTGYREQYF. CDR3 coding DNA: TGTGCCAGCGGGCCCGCCTCGACAGGGTACCGCGAGCAGTACTTC.

This chain joins TRBV10-2 and TRBJ1-2; 7 bases align to TRBD1. The junction had 7 bases not matched to a gene; V was cut back by 2 bases and J by 4 bases. This CDR3 is built from 15 residues. Germline values: CDR1 WSHSY, CDR2 SAAADI. Here the CDR3 reads CASSEDTGVFYGYTF. The CDR3 bases are TGCGCCAGCAGTGAGGATACAGGGGTTTTCTATGGCTACACCTTC.

This sequence joins TRBV7-3 and TRBJ1-1; TRBD1 matches at 7 bases. Germline values: CDR1 SGHTA, CDR2 FQGTGA. The CDR3 totals 15 residues. The V gene end was trimmed by 5 bases and the J gene end by 1 base; junction bases not matched to a gene: 7. The CDR3 spells CASSRQGSQNTEAFF. CDR3 nucleotide sequence: TGTGCCAGCAGCCGACAGGGAAGCCAGAACACTGAAGCTTTCTTT.

The chain links TRBV6-5 to TRBJ2-3, with D maybe TRBD1 (5 bases). CDR1 MNHEY and CDR2 SVGAGI come from the germline V gene. Trimming left V 2 bases short and J 2 bases short, with 8 bases between. The length of the CDR3 is 14 residues. The CDR3 region is CASSYGHNTDTQYF. The CDR3 coding sequence is TGTGCCAGCAGTTACGGACATAACACAGATACGCAGTATTTT.

The chain couples TRBV28 to TRBJ2-7; possibly TRBD1 for D (6 bases). Germline V gene lookup returns CDR1 MDHEN and CDR2 SYDVKM. This CDR3 contains 15 residues. V was trimmed by 6 bases and J by 0 bases, leaving 15 bases between them. The CDR3 loop reads CASSPTGDSSYEQYF. CDR3 in DNA: TGTGCCAGCAGCCCGACAGGAGACAGCTCCTACGAGCAGTACTTC.

This sequence joins TRBV6-1 and TRBJ1-5; weak D call: TRBD1 (6 bases). There are 15 residues in the CDR3. The V gene's germline CDR1 is MNHNS and CDR2 SASEGT. V was trimmed by 1 base and J by 5 bases, leaving 12 bases between them. CDR3 sequence: CASSEGGGKYQPQHF. The CDR3 DNA reads as TGTGCCAGCAGTGAAGGAGGGGGGAAGTATCAGCCCCAGCATTTT.

The V gene is TRBV7-3, the J gene TRBJ1-2; D unclear. Between the trimmed V and J ends, which lost 5 bases and 10 bases, there was a span of 20 bases. There are 14 residues in the CDR3. Germline V gene data show CDR1 as SGHTA and CDR2 as FQGTGA. The CDR3 coding sequence is TGTGCCAGCAGCCCCTCTGGGAGCTCCGCCTCCTACACCTTC. This codes for CASSPSGSSASYTF.

The CDR3 bases are TGTGCCAGCAGTTTATATAGGTCAGATACGCAGTATTTT. Encoded protein: CASSLYRSDTQYF. The rearrangement links TRBV27 to TRBJ2-3; D is unresolved. Per germline, CDR1 MNHEY and CDR2 SMNVEV (reference sequence). The CDR3 runs to 13 residues. The germline V and J ends were trimmed by 1 base and 4 bases, with 6 bases remaining between them.

The genes are TRBV30 and TRBJ2-1; 10 bases match TRBD2. V gave up 1 base and J gave up 9 bases; unmatched junction bases: 3. The CDR3 runs 13 residues. Germline-derived CDR1 and CDR2 are GTSNPN and SVGIG (reference sequence). The CDR3 region is CAWSEAGGPEQFF. CDR3 nucleotide sequence: TGTGCCTGGAGTGAAGCGGGAGGGCCTGAGCAGTTCTTC.

The V and J genes are TRBV7-9 and TRBJ2-7; maybe TRBD1 (6 bases). The germline V gene encodes CDR1 SEHNR and CDR2 FQNEAQ (reference sequence). The CDR3 consists of 14 residues. V gave up 5 bases and J gave up 2 bases, with 13 bases separating them. CDR3 residues: CASSLTTGTYEQYF. The DNA for the CDR3 is TGTGCCAGCAGCCTCACAACAGGGACCTACGAGCAGTACTTC.

V usage is TRBV19 and J usage is TRBJ2-1, with D perhaps TRBD2 (5 bases). Deletions cut 2 bases from V and 1 base from J, with 12 bases between. The CDR3 runs 16 residues. Germline-derived CDR1 and CDR2 are LNHDA and SQIVND (reference sequence). CDR3 loop: CASSIFGLPSYNEQFF. CDR3 in DNA: TGTGCCAGTAGTATATTCGGACTCCCGTCCTACAATGAGCAGTTCTTC.

The chain has TRBV7-2 and TRBJ2-7; D not certain. Between the trimmed V and J ends, which lost 0 bases and 2 bases, there was a span of 8 bases. Looked up from germline, CDR1 is SGHTA and CDR2 is FQGNSA. This CDR3 is 14 amino acids long. CDR3 sequence reads: CASSLAPRAYEQYF. The CDR3 DNA reads TGTGCCAGCAGCTTAGCTCCGAGAGCCTACGAGCAGTACTTC. The variable domain in full, completed from reference TRBV7-2 and TRBJ2-7, reads GAGVSQSPSNKVTEKGKDVELRCDPISGHTALYWYRQSLGQGLEFLIYFQGNSAPDKSGLPSDRFSAERTGGSVSTLTIQRTQQEDSAVYLCASSLAPRAYEQYFGPGTRLTVT.

The chain is built from TRBV2 and TRBJ1-5; D gene ambiguous. In germline, CDR1 is SNHLY, CDR2 FYNNEI. V was trimmed by 5 bases and J by 3 bases, leaving 5 bases between them. CDR3 length: 12 residues. The CDR3 here is CASSRINQPQHF. The CDR3 region has the DNA TGTGCCAGCAGTCGAATCAATCAGCCCCAGCATTTT.

The count of this clone is one. The chain couples TRBV5-6 to TRBJ2-2; D not certain. V was trimmed by 1 base and J by 7 bases, leaving 11 bases between them. Germline CDR1 SGHDT, CDR2 YYEEEE. CDR3 size: 14 residues. CDR3: CASSLLYQIGELFF. CDR3 bases: TGTGCCAGCAGCTTGTTGTACCAGATCGGGGAGCTGTTTTTT.

This clone has just a few counts. The chain combines TRBV29-1 with TRBJ1-2; D is uncertain. The V end was cut by 7 bases, the J end by 5 bases, with 11 bases between. CDR1 is SQVTM, CDR2 ANQGSEA, per germline. The length of the CDR3 is 11 residues. In nucleotides, the CDR3 is TGCAGCGCGCGTCAGCTTTATGGCTACACCTTC. This sequence encodes CSARQLYGYTF.

CDR3 protein: CASSKEGAGSQPQHF. The CDR3 DNA reads as TGTGCCAGTAGTAAAGAGGGGGCGGGGAGTCAGCCCCAGCATTTT. The V call is TRBV19, the J call TRBJ1-5; 7 nucleotides align to TRBD1. Germline V gene lookup returns CDR1 LNHDA and CDR2 SQIVND (reference sequence). The trim removed 4 bases at V and 6 bases at J, leaving 9 bases unmatched. This CDR3 is 15 amino acids long. Together with reference TRBV19 and TRBJ1-5, the CDR3 gives the full variable domain: DGGITQSPKYLFRKEGQNVTLSCEQNLNHDAMYWYRQDPGQGLRLIYYSQIVNDFQKGDIAEGYSVSREKKESFPLTVTSAQKNPTAFYLCASSKEGAGSQPQHFGDGTRLSIL.

V usage is TRBV27 and J usage is TRBJ2-2, with D perhaps being TRBD1 or TRBD2 (5 bases each). This CDR3 has 15 amino acids. V gave up 6 bases and J gave up 5 bases, with 16 bases separating them. CDR1 and CDR2 from the germline V gene are MNHEY and SMNVEV (reference sequence). CDR3 sequence reads: CASRPGRSTTGELFF. DNA of the CDR3: TGTGCCAGCAGGCCGGGACGGTCGACGACCGGGGAGCTGTTTTTT.

The chain recombines TRBV5-4 with TRBJ2-2; no clear D gene. The CDR3 extends over 15 amino acids. Trimming removed 4 bases from V and 6 bases from J, with 16 bases in between. CDR1 and CDR2 (germline): SGHNT, YYREEE (reference sequence). The CDR3 loop is CASSPGGVYAGELFF. CDR3 DNA: TGTGCCAGCAGCCCGGGTGGGGTTTATGCCGGGGAGCTGTTTTTT.